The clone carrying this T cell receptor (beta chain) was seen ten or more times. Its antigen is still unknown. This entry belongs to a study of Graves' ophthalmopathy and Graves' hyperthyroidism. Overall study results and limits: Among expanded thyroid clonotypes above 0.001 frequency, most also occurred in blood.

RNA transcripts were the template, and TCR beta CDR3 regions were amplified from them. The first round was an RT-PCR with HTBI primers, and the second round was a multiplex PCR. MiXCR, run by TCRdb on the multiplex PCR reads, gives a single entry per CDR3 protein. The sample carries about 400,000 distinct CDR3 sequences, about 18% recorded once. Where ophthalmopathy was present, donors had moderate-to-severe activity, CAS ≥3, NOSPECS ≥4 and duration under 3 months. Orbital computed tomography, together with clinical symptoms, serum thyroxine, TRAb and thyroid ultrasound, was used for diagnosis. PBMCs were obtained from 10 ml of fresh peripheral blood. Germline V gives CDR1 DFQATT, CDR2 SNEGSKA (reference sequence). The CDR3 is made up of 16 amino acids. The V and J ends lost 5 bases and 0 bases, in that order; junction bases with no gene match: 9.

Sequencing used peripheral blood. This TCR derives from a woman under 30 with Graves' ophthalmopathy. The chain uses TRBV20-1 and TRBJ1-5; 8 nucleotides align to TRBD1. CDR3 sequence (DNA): TGCAGTGCTGGAGGCGGACAGGGACGTAGCAATCAGCCCCAGCATTTT. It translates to CSAGGGQGRSNQPQHF.